Below, 25 T cell receptor beta chains from the same sample are listed, as sequenced in a study of T cells after yellow fever vaccination. TCRdb reprocessed the 5' RACE reads via MiXCR and lists one record per CDR3 protein. The sample records 500,000 to 650,000 distinct CDR3 sequences, approximately 13% being singletons. Here the sequenced sample was PBMCs, taken on the day of the yellow fever booster vaccination. The origin of the receptors is a man aged 25-45 years who received the YFV17D yellow fever vaccine.

The chain joins TRBV6-5 to TRBJ2-1; 10 bases align to TRBD2. The CDR3 runs 14 residues. With V trimmed by 2 bases and J by 10 bases, 5 bases remained unmatched. In germline, CDR1 is MNHEY, CDR2 SVGAGI. Here the CDR3 reads CASSYVTSGNEQFF. In DNA form, the CDR3 reads TGTGCCAGCAGTTACGTTACTAGCGGGAACGAGCAGTTCTTC.

This clonotype occurred many times. This chain uses TRBV9 with TRBJ2-3, with a possible D match to TRBD2 (6 bases). V lost 7 bases and J 0 bases, leaving 12 bases between the germline ends. The CDR3 has 14 amino acids. CDR1 is SGDLS, CDR2 YYNGEE, per germline. CDR3 sequence: CASGSGASTDTQYF. The CDR3 coding sequence is TGTGCCAGCGGTAGCGGAGCTAGCACAGATACGCAGTATTTT.

This clonotype showed up just a few times. V is TRBV5-1 and J is TRBJ2-7; D is unclear. This CDR3 contains 14 residues. Trimming shortened V by 4 bases and J by 1 base, and 12 bases separated the two germline ends. The germline CDR1 and CDR2 sequences are SGHRS and YFSETQ. CDR3 DNA: TGCGCCAGCAGCCTACGGCCGGAGTCCTACGAGCAGTACTTC. Residues: CASSLRPESYEQYF.

V gene TRBV7-9 combines with J gene TRBJ1-4, with TRBD1 identical over 9 bases. From germline, CDR1 is SEHNR and CDR2 FQNEAQ (reference sequence). The CDR3 contains 14 residues. With 4 bases clipped from V and 6 bases from J, the junction kept 3 bases outside the gene matches. CDR3 protein: CASSSRQGDEKLFF. The CDR3 DNA reads as TGTGCCAGCAGCTCCCGACAGGGGGATGAAAAACTGTTTTTT. Together with reference TRBV7-9 and TRBJ1-4, the CDR3 gives the full variable domain: DTGVSQNPRHKITKRGQNVTFRCDPISEHNRLYWYRQTLGQGPEFLTYFQNEAQLEKSRLLSDRFSAERPKGSFSTLEIQRTEQGDSAMYLCASSSRQGDEKLFFGSGTQLSVL.

The chain carries TRBV4-3 and TRBJ1-1; D gene ambiguous. This CDR3 has 17 amino acids. Per germline, CDR1 LGHNA and CDR2 YSLEER. The germline V and J ends were trimmed by 1 base and 3 bases, with 18 bases remaining between them. For the CDR3, the DNA is TGCGCCAGCAGCCAAGCAAGCCGGACGCCTGTGCACACTGAAGCTTTCTTT. Encoded protein: CASSQASRTPVHTEAFF.

Only a few counts were recorded for this clonotype. J is TRBJ2-5 and V is TRBV5-1; D assignment may be TRBD1 or TRBD2 (5 bases each). The CDR3 totals 15 residues. Germline V gene sequence: CDR1 SGHRS, CDR2 YFSETQ. V lost 2 bases and J 1 base, leaving 12 bases between the germline ends. The CDR3 region is CASSFSGPPQETQYF. In DNA, the CDR3 is TGCGCCAGCAGCTTTTCGGGACCTCCCCAAGAGACCCAGTACTTC. The variable domain in full, with the rest retrieved from reference TRBV5-1 and TRBJ2-5, is KAGVTQTPRYLIKTRGQQVTLSCSPISGHRSVSWYQQTPGQGLQFLFEYFSETQRNKGNFPGRFSGRQFSNSRSEMNVSTLELGDSALYLCASSFSGPPQETQYFGPGTRLLVL.

The V gene is TRBV25-1, the J gene TRBJ1-1; no clear D gene. Trimming cost V 10 bases and J 0 bases, with 9 bases left between them. The CDR3 has 12 residues. CDR1 is MGHDK, CDR2 SYGVNS, per germline. The chain's CDR3 is CANLFMNTEAFF. The CDR3 DNA is TGTGCCAACCTCTTTATGAACACTGAAGCTTTCTTT.

This clonotype was recorded a few times. Germline is not matched at one junction end, which may reflect a read error. The J gene is TRBJ1-1, the V gene TRBV10-3; D ambiguous. This CDR3 region has 11 residues. Germline V gives CDR1 ENHRY, CDR2 SYGVKD. CDR3 in DNA: TGTGCCATCAGTACCCCAAGCCAAGGACCCTTT. This codes for CAISTPSQGPF.

The chain employs TRBV7-3 and TRBJ2-1; 7 bases align to TRBD1. The CDR3 sequence is 14 residues long. After removal of 2 bases from V and 6 bases from J, the junction contained 4 bases not matched to a gene. CDR1 and CDR2 from the germline V gene are SGHTA and FQGTGA. In DNA, the CDR3 is TGTGCCAGCAGCTTACCGGGACAGCTCAATGAGCAGTTCTTC. Its translation: CASSLPGQLNEQFF.

The CDR3 spells CAWSGPSGRWTYNEQFF. The CDR3 DNA reads TGTGCCTGGAGCGGTCCTAGCGGGAGATGGACCTACAATGAGCAGTTCTTC. The V and J genes are TRBV30 and TRBJ2-1, with 10 positions matching TRBD2. CDR3 length equals 17 residues. CDR1 and CDR2 from the germline V gene are GTSNPN and SVGIG (reference sequence). V dropped 3 bases and J dropped 2; count of bases not matched to a gene: 10.

This clonotype occurred a few times. The rearrangement uses TRBV2 and TRBJ2-3; perhaps D is TRBD1 or TRBD2 (5 bases each). V was pared by 7 bases and J by 1 base, with 12 bases between. This CDR3 region has 14 residues. Looked up from germline, CDR1 is SNHLY and CDR2 is FYNNEI. The DNA for the CDR3 is TGTGCCAGCATAGCAGGGAGCGGCACAGATACGCAGTATTTT. Protein product: CASIAGSGTDTQYF.

This chain connects TRBV7-3 to TRBJ2-3; 8 bases map to TRBD2. V trimming: 6 bases; J trimming: 6 bases; junction bases outside the gene matches: 14. This CDR3 spans 16 amino acids. The germline gives CDR1 SGHTA, CDR2 FQGTGA. CDR3 sequence (DNA): TGTGCCAGCAGTTCCCGTACGGGAGGGGGAGTGGATACGCAGTATTTT. This translates into CASSSRTGGGVDTQYF.

The gene calls are TRBV4-2 and TRBJ1-6; D remains unclear. This CDR3 comprises 17 residues. Trimming took off 0 bases at V and 13 bases at J, with 22 bases between the two ends. Germline CDR1 reads LGHNA; CDR2 reads YNFKEQ. CDR3 protein: CASSQEGREARGSPLHF. The CDR3 DNA is TGTGCCAGCAGCCAAGAGGGTAGGGAAGCGCGGGGATCCCCCCTCCACTTT.

Concerning this clonotype: The junction does not match germline at one end; this may be a read error. The chain has TRBV20-1 and TRBJ2-4; 7 nucleotides line up with TRBD2. This CDR3 contains 18 residues. The germline V gene has CDR1 DFQATT and CDR2 SNEGSKA (reference sequence). CDR3 in amino acids: CCASGWSSGSLGKNIQYF. DNA of the CDR3: TGCTGTGCTAGTGGTTGGTCTAGCGGATCTCTAGGCAAAAACATTCAGTACTTC.

The V gene is TRBV13, the J gene TRBJ1-4; possible D gene TRBD1, 6 bases. V was shortened by 4 bases and J by 3 bases, with 15 bases between the two germline ends. CDR1 and CDR2 (germline): PRHDT, FYEKMQ (reference sequence). This CDR3 comprises 16 residues. The CDR3 reads CASSYRAKLANEKLFF. In DNA form, the CDR3 reads TGTGCCAGCAGCTACAGGGCGAAGCTGGCTAATGAAAAACTGTTTTTT.

This clonotype has a handful of counts. This chain uses TRBV6-5 with TRBJ2-7; D gene uncertain. The germline CDR1 and CDR2 sequences are MNHEY and SVGAGI. V lost 2 bases and J lost 1, with 9 bases in between. The CDR3 spans 14 residues. CDR3 in DNA: TGTGCCAGCAGTTACACGAGGTATTCCTACGAGCAGTACTTC. Translating gives CASSYTRYSYEQYF.

V usage is TRBV6-1 and J usage is TRBJ2-7; D tentatively fits TRBD1 or TRBD2 (5 bases each). The length of the CDR3 is 16 residues. In germline, CDR1 is MNHNS, CDR2 SASEGT. V lost 6 bases to trimming and J lost 2 bases, with 20 bases between them. This chain's CDR3 is CASSPSPGTPTYEQYF. In nucleotides, the CDR3 is TGTGCCAGCAGCCCCAGTCCCGGGACGCCAACCTACGAGCAGTACTTC.

Many counts were recorded for this clonotype. The chain uses TRBV3-1 and TRBJ1-4; 7 bases align to TRBD1. V trimming: 5 bases; J trimming: 10 bases; junction bases outside the gene matches: 13. The length of the CDR3 is 15 residues. Germline-derived CDR1 and CDR2 are LGHDT and YNNKEL (reference sequence). The CDR3 reads CASSRDGGTAPKLFF. The CDR3 nucleotides read TGTGCCAGCAGCAGGGACGGCGGGACAGCCCCAAAACTGTTTTTT. The whole variable domain, filled in from reference TRBV3-1 and TRBJ1-4, reads DTAVSQTPKYLVTQMGNDKSIKCEQNLGHDTMYWYKQDSKKFLKIMFSYNNKELIINETVPNRFSPKSPDKAHLNLHINSLELGDSAVYFCASSRDGGTAPKLFFGSGTQLSVL.

J is TRBJ2-2 and V is TRBV19, with D perhaps matching TRBD1 (7 bases). Trimming removed 5 bases at V and 3 bases at J, with 13 bases between. Germline V CDR1 and CDR2: LNHDA, SQIVND (reference sequence). This CDR3 region has 15 residues. The CDR3 reads CASSPQGTYTGELFF. The CDR3 coding sequence is TGTGCCAGTAGTCCACAGGGGACTTACACCGGGGAGCTGTTTTTT.

CDR3 DNA sequence: TGTGCCAGTAGAGACGGGGGGAACACTGAAGCTTTCTTT. Encoded protein: CASRDGGNTEAFF. V usage is TRBV19 and J usage is TRBJ1-1, with D maybe TRBD1 (5 bases). The CDR3 contains 13 residues. Germline loops: CDR1 LNHDA, CDR2 SQIVND (reference sequence). Deletions cut 6 bases from V and 1 base from J, with 9 bases between.

There are a few counts of this clonotype. J is TRBJ2-7 and V is TRBV27; D might be TRBD1 or TRBD2, each matching 5 bases. V shed 2 bases and J shed 2 bases, with 13 bases lying between them. Germline V CDR1 and CDR2: MNHEY, SMNVEV (reference sequence). The CDR3 covers 15 residues. The CDR3 DNA reads TGTGCCAGCAGTTTAATCGGGACGGAAACCTACGAGCAGTACTTC. Its translation is CASSLIGTETYEQYF.

The chain couples TRBV5-4 to TRBJ2-1, with D uncertain. This CDR3 has 11 residues. V was trimmed by 2 bases and J by 13 bases, leaving 10 bases between them. The germline CDR1 and CDR2 sequences are SGHNT and YYREEE (reference sequence). CDR3 bases: TGTGCCAGCAGCTTCGACAATTCCCAGTTCTTC. Amino acid sequence: CASSFDNSQFF.

This clonotype was counted between two and nine times. The chain combines TRBV7-9 with TRBJ2-5; D not resolved. Trimming shortened V by 5 bases and J by 3 bases, and 22 bases separated the two germline ends. The CDR3 is 17 residues long. Germline V CDR1 and CDR2: SEHNR, FQNEAQ (reference sequence). Here the CDR3 DNA reads TGTGCCAGCAGCGCCGGATTAGTCGAGGTCCCGAAAGAGACCCAGTACTTC. Its translation is CASSAGLVEVPKETQYF. The full variable domain, rest sourced from reference TRBV7-9 and TRBJ2-5, is DTGVSQNPRHKITKRGQNVTFRCDPISEHNRLYWYRQTLGQGPEFLTYFQNEAQLEKSRLLSDRFSAERPKGSFSTLEIQRTEQGDSAMYLCASSAGLVEVPKETQYFGPGTRLLVL.

The J gene is TRBJ2-2, the V gene TRBV4-3; 10 bases fit TRBD2. Unmatched junction bases numbered 6, after V lost 3 bases and J lost 5 bases. The CDR3 length is 16 residues. Germline V lookup: CDR1 LGHNA, CDR2 YSLEER. In nucleotides, the CDR3 is TGCGCCAGCAGCCAGGCCGGGACTAGCGTTACCGGGGAGCTGTTTTTT. The encoded protein is CASSQAGTSVTGELFF.

The V call is TRBV20-1, the J call TRBJ2-7; 8 nucleotides agree with TRBD1. The germline V gene encodes CDR1 DFQATT and CDR2 SNEGSKA (reference sequence). The CDR3 totals 14 residues. J was trimmed by 2 bases and V by 5 bases; bases with no gene match: 8. The CDR3 reads CSALRPGQAYEQYF. The CDR3 bases are TGCAGTGCTCTCAGACCGGGACAGGCCTACGAGCAGTACTTC.